This T cell receptor beta chain was documented in a study of cytomegalovirus exposure and HLA in healthy donors. Study at large: Early release data held tens of millions of unique TCRs from HLA-typed donors.

The germline CDR1 and CDR2 sequences are MNHEY and SVGAGI. The CDR3 covers 13 residues. V was pared by 5 bases and J by 6 bases, with 3 bases of the junction left unmatched. It was with 60 Vbeta and 13 Jbeta primers that the PCR ran. Here immunoSEQ multiplex PCR was the method, and the copy in TCRdb shows in-frame clones only, minus some. The data show about 180,000 clones, 84% seen once. Whole-study findings and limits: Later, TCR association rates were found to vary by HLA locus, highest for DRB1 and lowest for HLA-C. Apart from CMV serostatus, no immune exposure information was available.

To note about this clone: Its antigen remains unidentified.

The receptor was isolated from a girl aged 10-17 years in good health and CMV-seropositive. The sequencing input was PBMCs. The chain couples TRBV6-5 to TRBJ2-7, with 11 bases aligning to TRBD1. The CDR3 sequence is CASSPGQGVEQYF. DNA of the CDR3: TGTGCCAGCAGTCCGGGACAGGGGGTCGAGCAGTACTTC.